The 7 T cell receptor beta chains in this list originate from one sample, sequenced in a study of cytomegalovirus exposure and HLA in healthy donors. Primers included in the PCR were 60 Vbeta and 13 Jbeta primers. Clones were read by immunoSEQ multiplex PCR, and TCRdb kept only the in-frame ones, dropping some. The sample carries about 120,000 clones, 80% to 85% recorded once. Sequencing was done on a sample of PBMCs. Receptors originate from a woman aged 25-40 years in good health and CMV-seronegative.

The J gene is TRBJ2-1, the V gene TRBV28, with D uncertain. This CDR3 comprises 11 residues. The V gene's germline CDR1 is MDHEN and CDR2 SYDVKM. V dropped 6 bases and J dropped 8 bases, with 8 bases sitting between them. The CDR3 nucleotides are TGTGCCAGCAGCTTCCGAGATGAGCAGTTCTTC. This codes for CASSFRDEQFF.

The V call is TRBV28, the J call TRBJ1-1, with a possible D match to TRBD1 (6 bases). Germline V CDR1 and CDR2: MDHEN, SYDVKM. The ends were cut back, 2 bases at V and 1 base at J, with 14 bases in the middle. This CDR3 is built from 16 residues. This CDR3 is CASSLPPRQANTEAFF. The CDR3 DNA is TGTGCCAGCAGTTTACCCCCCAGACAGGCGAACACTGAAGCTTTCTTT. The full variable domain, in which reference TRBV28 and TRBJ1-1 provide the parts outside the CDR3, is DVKVTQSSRYLVKRTGEKVFLECVQDMDHENMFWYRQDPGLGLRLIYFSYDVKMKEKGDIPEGYSVSREKKERFSLILESASTNQTSMYLCASSLPPRQANTEAFFGQGTRLTVV.

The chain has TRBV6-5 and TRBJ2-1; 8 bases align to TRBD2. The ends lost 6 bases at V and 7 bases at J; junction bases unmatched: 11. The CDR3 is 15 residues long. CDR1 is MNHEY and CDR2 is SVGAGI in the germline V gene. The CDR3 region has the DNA TGTGCCAGCAGCGACACTAGCGGAGAGGGGAATGAGCAGTTCTTC. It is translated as CASSDTSGEGNEQFF.

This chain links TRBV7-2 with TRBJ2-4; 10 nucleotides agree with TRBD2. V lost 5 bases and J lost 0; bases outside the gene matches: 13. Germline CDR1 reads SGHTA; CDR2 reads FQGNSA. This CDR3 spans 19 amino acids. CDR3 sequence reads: CASSRNEASGSLAKNIQYF. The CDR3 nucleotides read TGTGCCAGCAGCCGCAACGAAGCTAGCGGGAGCTTAGCCAAAAACATTCAGTACTTC.

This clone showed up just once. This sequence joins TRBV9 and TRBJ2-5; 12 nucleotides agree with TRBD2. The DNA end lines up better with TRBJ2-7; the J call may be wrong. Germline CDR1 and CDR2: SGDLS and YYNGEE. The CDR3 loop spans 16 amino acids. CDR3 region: CASSVDLAGGPYEQYF. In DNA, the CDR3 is TGTGCCAGCAGCGTAGATCTAGCGGGAGGGCCTTACGAGCAGTACTTC.

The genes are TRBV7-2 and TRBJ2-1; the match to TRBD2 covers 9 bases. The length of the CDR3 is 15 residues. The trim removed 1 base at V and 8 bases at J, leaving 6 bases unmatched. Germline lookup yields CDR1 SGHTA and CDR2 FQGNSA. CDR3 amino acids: CASSLGVSGSDEQFF. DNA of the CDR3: TGTGCCAGCAGCTTAGGGGTTAGCGGGAGTGATGAGCAGTTCTTC.

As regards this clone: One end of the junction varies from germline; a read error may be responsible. CDR3 sequence reads: CVSSPTGSYNEQFF. DNA for the CDR3: TGTGTCAGCAGCCCGACAGGGTCCTACAATGAGCAGTTCTTC. The V call is TRBV7-9, the J call TRBJ2-1, with 7 bases aligning to TRBD1. The germline V gene encodes CDR1 SEHNR and CDR2 FQNEAQ (reference sequence). The CDR3 totals 14 residues.